This T cell receptor beta chain appears in the sequencing data of a study of metastatic and nonmetastatic thyroid tumors. The length of the CDR3 is 12 residues. V lost 8 bases and J 7 bases, leaving 12 bases between the germline ends. CDR1 is MNHNS, CDR2 SASEGT, per germline. Using MiXCR, TCRdb reanalyzed the PCR reads. Among roughly 25,000 clones listed, roughly 13% were seen once. Prior to thyroid surgery, none of the patients had received any treatment. This clone was counted many times. This sample also contains other DNA sequences that code for the same CDR3. What was sequenced was blood. The sequence came from a female donor with papillary thyroid cancer or a benign thyroid nodule (not recorded which). Some clones in this sample may be carry-over from other donors' samples. This rearrangement joins TRBV6-1 to TRBJ1-5; D uncertain. DNA for the CDR3: TGTGCCAGCCAGACTTCGGCACAGCCCCAGCATTTT. Residues: CASQTSAQPQHF.